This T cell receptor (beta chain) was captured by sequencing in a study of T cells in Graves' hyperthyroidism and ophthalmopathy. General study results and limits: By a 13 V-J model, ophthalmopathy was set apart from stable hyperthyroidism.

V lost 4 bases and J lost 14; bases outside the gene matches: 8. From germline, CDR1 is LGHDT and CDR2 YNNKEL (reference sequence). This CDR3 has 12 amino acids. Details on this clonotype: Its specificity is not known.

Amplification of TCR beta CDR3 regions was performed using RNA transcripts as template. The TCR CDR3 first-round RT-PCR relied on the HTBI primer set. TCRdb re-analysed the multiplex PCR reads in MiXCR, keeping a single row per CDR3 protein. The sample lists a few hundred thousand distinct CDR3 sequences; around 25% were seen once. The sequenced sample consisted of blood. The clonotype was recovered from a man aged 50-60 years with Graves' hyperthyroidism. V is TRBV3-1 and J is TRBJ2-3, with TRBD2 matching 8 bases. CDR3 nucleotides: TGTGCCAGCAGCCCCTTTGCGGGGGGCATGTATTTT. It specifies CASSPFAGGMYF.